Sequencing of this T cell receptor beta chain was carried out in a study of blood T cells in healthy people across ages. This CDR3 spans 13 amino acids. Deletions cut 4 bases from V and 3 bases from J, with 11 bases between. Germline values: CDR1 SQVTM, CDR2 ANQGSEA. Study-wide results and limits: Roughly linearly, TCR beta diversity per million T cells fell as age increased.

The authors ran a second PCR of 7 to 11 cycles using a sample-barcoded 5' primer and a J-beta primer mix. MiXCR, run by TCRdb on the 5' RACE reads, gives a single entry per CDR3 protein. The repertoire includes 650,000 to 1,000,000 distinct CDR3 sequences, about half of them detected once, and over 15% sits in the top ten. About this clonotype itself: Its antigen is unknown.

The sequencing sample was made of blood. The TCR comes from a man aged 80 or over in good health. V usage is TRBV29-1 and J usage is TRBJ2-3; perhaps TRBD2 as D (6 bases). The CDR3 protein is CSVGQGRTDTQYF. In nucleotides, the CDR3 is TGCAGCGTTGGCCAAGGGAGGACAGATACGCAGTATTTT.